The 30 T cell receptor beta chains below come from one sample, sequenced in a study of PD-L1 blockade in urothelial cancer. Measured with immunoSEQ multiplex PCR; TCRdb has only the in-frame clones, and not every one. The sample lists around 32,000 clones, about nine tenths seen once, with roughly 3.8% in the top ten. The specimen was PBMCs, collected around atezolizumab (anti-PD-L1) treatment. These receptor sequences come from a man aged 50-59 years with urothelial cancer.

V is TRBV5-4 and J is TRBJ1-1; no firm D call. The CDR3 extends over 15 amino acids. The germline CDR1 and CDR2 sequences are SGHNT and YYREEE (reference sequence). V was clipped by 4 bases and J by 1 base, with 14 bases between them. The CDR3 DNA sequence: TGTGCCAGCAGCCGATCTGGACTTTCGAACACTGAAGCTTTCTTT. It is translated as CASSRSGLSNTEAFF.

The chain joins TRBV9 to TRBJ1-3, with TRBD1 matching 7 bases. The CDR3 has 14 residues. Germline V gives CDR1 SGDLS, CDR2 YYNGEE. The trim removed 0 bases at V and 4 bases at J, leaving 1 base unmatched. The CDR3 DNA is TGTGCCAGCAGCGTAGAAGGGGGCGGAAACACCATATATTTT. Protein: CASSVEGGGNTIYF.

CDR3 amino acids: CASSQDQTRNTGELFF. The CDR3 region has the DNA TGCGCCAGCAGCCAAGATCAGACACGGAACACCGGGGAGCTGTTTTTT. This chain uses TRBV4-1 with TRBJ2-2; D ambiguous. Trimming left V 0 bases short and J 1 base short, with 9 bases between. The CDR3 has 16 amino acids. Germline V lookup: CDR1 MGHRA, CDR2 YSYEKL.

The chain joins TRBV9 to TRBJ2-1, with 12 nucleotides matching TRBD1. CDR1 and CDR2 from the germline V gene are SGDLS and YYNGEE. CDR3 length: 17 residues. Trimming at V came to 0 bases and at J to 7 bases, leaving 8 bases not matched to a gene. The CDR3 DNA reads TGTGCCAGCAGCGTAGCTACGGGGACAGGGGGCTGGAATGAGCAGTTCTTC. This gives the protein CASSVATGTGGWNEQFF.

The gene calls are TRBV19 and TRBJ1-1; perhaps TRBD1 as D (5 bases). The CDR3 totals 17 residues. V was shortened by 5 bases and J by 7 bases, with 26 bases between the two germline ends. Per germline, CDR1 LNHDA and CDR2 SQIVND (reference sequence). CDR3: CASSRIRGSVGLVEAFF. In DNA form, the CDR3 reads TGTGCCAGTAGTCGTATACGAGGCTCGGTGGGACTCGTTGAAGCTTTCTTT.

The J gene is TRBJ2-1, the V gene TRBV6-4; 12 nucleotides match TRBD2. CDR1 is MRHNA and CDR2 is SNTAGT in the germline V gene. The V gene end was trimmed by 6 bases and the J gene end by 7 bases; junction bases not matched to a gene: 7. This CDR3 spans 15 amino acids. CDR3 nucleotide sequence: TGTGCCAGCAGCGCCCTAGCGGGAGGGCGTAATGAGCAGTTCTTC. This codes for CASSALAGGRNEQFF.

DNA for the CDR3: TGCGCCAGCAGCCGAGGGGACAGGGGCAAGGACTATGGCTACACCTTC. It codes for CASSRGDRGKDYGYTF. This rearrangement joins TRBV4-3 to TRBJ1-2; 10 positions agree with TRBD1. The germline V gene has CDR1 LGHNA and CDR2 YSLEER. V was clipped by 4 bases and J by 3 bases; unmatched bases: 8. This CDR3 spans 16 amino acids.

The gene calls are TRBV15 and TRBJ1-6; 12 bases are shared with TRBD1. V lost 3 bases to trimming and J lost 14 bases; unmatched junction nucleotides: 8. CDR3 length: 15 amino acids. Germline V lookup: CDR1 LNHNV, CDR2 YYDKDF (reference sequence). CDR3 sequence (DNA): TGTGCCACCAGCAGGGTCGGGACAGGGGGCCAATCCCTCCACTTT. This encodes CATSRVGTGGQSLHF. The variable domain in full, with the rest retrieved from reference TRBV15 and TRBJ1-6, is DAMVIQNPRYQVTQFGKPVTLSCSQTLNHNVMYWYQQKSSQAPKLLFHYYDKDFNNEADTPDNFQSRRPNTSFCFLDIRSPGLGDTAMYLCATSRVGTGGQSLHFGNGTRLTVT.

This clone was seen only once. The chain has TRBV19 and TRBJ1-5, with 8 nucleotides matching TRBD1. J lost 3 bases, V lost 5 bases, and 6 bases had no gene match. The germline V gene has CDR1 LNHDA and CDR2 SQIVND (reference sequence). CDR3 length: 15 amino acids. The DNA for the CDR3 is TGTGCCAGTAGTCGGGGACAGGTCTCCAATCAGCCCCAGCATTTT. Its translation: CASSRGQVSNQPQHF.

This clone was recorded once. The chain carries TRBV27 and TRBJ1-1; 10 bases map to TRBD1. Germline values: CDR1 MNHEY, CDR2 SMNVEV (reference sequence). CDR3 length equals 14 residues. Losses at the gene ends were 3 bases for V and 3 bases for J; bases not matched to a gene: 1. The CDR3 sequence is CASSLGQGYTEAFF. The CDR3 nucleotides read TGTGCCAGCAGTTTGGGACAGGGGTACACTGAAGCTTTCTTT.

V usage is TRBV25-1 and J usage is TRBJ1-5; 7 nucleotides line up with TRBD1. The CDR3 has 14 amino acids. The V and J ends lost 6 bases and 7 bases, in that order; junction bases with no gene match: 9. Germline lookup yields CDR1 MGHDK and CDR2 SYGVNS. The CDR3 DNA reads TGTGCCAGCAGAAACACAGGGGAAGAACAGCCCCAGCATTTT. This codes for CASRNTGEEQPQHF. Variable domain in full (rest from reference TRBV25-1 and TRBJ1-5): EADIYQTPRYLVIGTGKKITLECSQTMGHDKMYWYQQDPGMELHLIHYSYGVNSTEKGDLSSESTVSRIRTEHFPLTLESARPSHTSQYLCASRNTGEEQPQHFGDGTRLSIL.

V is TRBV6-5 and J is TRBJ1-4, with D possibly matching TRBD1 (5 bases). The CDR3 covers 15 residues. Trimming cost V 5 bases and J 8 bases, with 18 bases left between them. Per the germline V gene, CDR1 is MNHEY and CDR2 is SVGAGI. CDR3 amino acids: CASSRRGVGVEKLFF. CDR3 in DNA: TGTGCCAGCAGTCGCCGGGGGGTAGGAGTAGAAAAACTGTTTTTT.

The chain has TRBV27 and TRBJ2-7; TRBD1 agrees at 8 bases. Germline values: CDR1 MNHEY, CDR2 SMNVEV (reference sequence). Trimming at V came to 7 bases and at J to 2 bases, leaving 10 bases not matched to a gene. The CDR3 covers 15 residues. The chain's CDR3 is CASILPRQGPYEQYF. For the CDR3, the DNA is TGTGCCAGCATACTACCGAGACAGGGGCCCTACGAGCAGTACTTC.

J is TRBJ1-5 and V is TRBV30, with D possibly TRBD1 on 5 matching bases. Germline V gives CDR1 GTSNPN, CDR2 SVGIG (reference sequence). The CDR3 covers 14 residues. Trimming removed 1 base at V and 4 bases at J, with 11 bases between. CDR3 in DNA: TGTGCCTGGAGTGGAGGGACTTTGAATCAGCCCCAGCATTTT. Protein product: CAWSGGTLNQPQHF.

V gene TRBV19 combines with J gene TRBJ1-5; TRBD1 aligns across 12 bases. Unmatched junction bases numbered 8, after V lost 4 bases and J lost 7 bases. Germline CDR1 is LNHDA and CDR2 is SQIVND (reference sequence). The CDR3 is 16 amino acids. CDR3 protein: CASSKSGTGGRQPQHF. The DNA of the CDR3 is TGTGCCAGTAGTAAATCCGGGACAGGGGGCCGGCAGCCCCAGCATTTT.

This clone was recorded a few times. The chain employs TRBV30 and TRBJ1-2; 7 bases match TRBD1. Germline trimming cut 8 bases from V and 0 bases from J; bases unmatched to any gene: 6. CDR1 and CDR2 from the germline V gene are GTSNPN and SVGIG (reference sequence). This CDR3 contains 13 residues. As DNA, the CDR3 is TGTGCCCGGGACAGCAGAGCTAACTATGGCTACACCTTC. Translated, it gives CARDSRANYGYTF.

CDR3 amino acids: CASSFGSGGAGETQYF. CDR3 nucleotides: TGTGCCAGCAGCTTCGGTAGCGGGGGGGCCGGAGAGACCCAGTACTTC. V is TRBV11-3 and J is TRBJ2-5; 11 bases match TRBD2. This CDR3 is built from 16 residues. V gave up 3 bases and J gave up 4 bases; unmatched junction bases: 7. Germline V gives CDR1 SGHNT, CDR2 YENEEA.

The J gene is TRBJ2-5, the V gene TRBV10-1, with TRBD1 matching 8 bases. V trimming: 3 bases; J trimming: 4 bases; junction bases outside the gene matches: 4. Germline CDR1 and CDR2: WNHNN and SYGVQD (reference sequence). The CDR3 contains 14 residues. The CDR3 DNA is TGCGCCAGCAGTGACAGGGGGCGACGAGAGACCCAGTACTTC. As protein: CASSDRGRRETQYF.

The CDR3 DNA reads as TGTGCCAGCAGCTTGGTTTCGGTAAGCTCTGGGGCCAACGTCCTGACTTTC. It encodes CASSLVSVSSGANVLTF. The chain combines TRBV5-6 with TRBJ2-6; the D is unclear. This CDR3 has 17 residues. Trimming cost V 0 bases and J 0 bases, with 10 bases left between them. In germline, CDR1 is SGHDT, CDR2 YYEEEE. Based on the CDR3 plus reference TRBV5-6 and TRBJ2-6, the full variable domain is DAGVTQSPTHLIKTRGQQVTLRCSPKSGHDTVSWYQQALGQGPQFIFQYYEEEERQRGNFPDRFSGHQFPNYSSELNVNALLLGDSALYLCASSLVSVSSGANVLTFGAGSRLTVL.

The chain joins TRBV11-2 to TRBJ1-2; TRBD1 might be the D (6 bases). CDR3 size: 12 residues. Germline loops: CDR1 SGHAT, CDR2 FQNNGV. V was cut by 4 bases and J by 6 bases, with 9 bases left in between. The CDR3 coding sequence is TGTGCCAGCAGCTCCAACAGGGATGGCTACACCTTC. Its protein is CASSSNRDGYTF. Full variable domain (remainder filled in from reference TRBV11-2 and TRBJ1-2): EAGVAQSPRYKIIEKRQSVAFWCNPISGHATLYWYQQILGQGPKLLIQFQNNGVVDDSQLPKDRFSAERLKGVDSTLKIQPAKLEDSAVYLCASSSNRDGYTFGSGTRLTVV.

This clone was counted once. The chain links TRBV10-2 to TRBJ1-2; D call uncertain. The CDR3 is 12 residues long. V gave up 3 bases and J gave up 8 bases, with 10 bases separating them. CDR1 and CDR2 from the germline V gene are WSHSY and SAAADI. The CDR3, as DNA: TGCGCCAGCAGTGACGGGGTAGGCGGCTACACCTTC. Translation: CASSDGVGGYTF.

The genes are TRBV28 and TRBJ2-5; TRBD1 might be the D (7 bases). V was clipped by 4 bases and J by 5 bases, with 20 bases between them. Germline V gene lookup returns CDR1 MDHEN and CDR2 SYDVKM. The CDR3 loop spans 16 amino acids. The CDR3 protein is CASSSQEGRGWETQYF. The CDR3 DNA sequence: TGTGCCAGCAGTTCCCAGGAGGGCAGGGGGTGGGAGACCCAGTACTTC.

J is TRBJ2-7 and V is TRBV30; 8 nucleotides align to TRBD1. CDR1 is GTSNPN, CDR2 SVGIG, per germline (reference sequence). The CDR3 contains 14 residues. The V and J ends lost 0 bases and 3 bases, in that order; junction bases with no gene match: 4. CDR3 coding DNA: TGTGCCTGGAGTGTAGTGACAGGGGACTACGAGCAGTACTTC. Protein sequence: CAWSVVTGDYEQYF. Complete variable domain (other parts from reference TRBV30 and TRBJ2-7): SQTIHQWPATLVQPVGSPLSLECTVEGTSNPNLYWYRQAAGRGLQLLFYSVGIGQISSEVPQNLSASRPQDRQFILSSKKLLLSDSGFYLCAWSVVTGDYEQYFGPGTRLTVT.

J is TRBJ2-7 and V is TRBV14; tentatively, D is TRBD2 (6 bases). CDR1 is SGHDN and CDR2 is FVKESK in the germline V gene. V was trimmed by 0 bases and J by 0 bases, leaving 15 bases between them. CDR3 length: 17 amino acids. This CDR3 is CASSQDPGGRNSYEQYF. The CDR3 DNA is TGTGCCAGCAGCCAAGATCCCGGGGGACGTAACTCCTACGAGCAGTACTTC. Full variable domain (outside the CDR3, taken from reference TRBV14 and TRBJ2-7): EAGVTQFPSHSVIEKGQTVTLRCDPISGHDNLYWYRRVMGKEIKFLLHFVKESKQDESGMPNNRFLAERTGGTYSTLKVQPAELEDSGVYFCASSQDPGGRNSYEQYFGPGTRLTVT.

The chain links TRBV5-1 to TRBJ2-2; 8 bases line up with TRBD2. From germline, CDR1 is SGHRS and CDR2 YFSETQ. V lost 4 bases to trimming and J lost 6 bases; unmatched junction nucleotides: 17. This CDR3 contains 18 residues. This chain's CDR3 is CASSPTVSGSSAAGELFF. In DNA form, the CDR3 reads TGCGCCAGCAGCCCCACCGTGAGCGGGAGTTCGGCGGCCGGGGAGCTGTTTTTT.

The gene calls are TRBV4-3 and TRBJ1-3, with D possibly being TRBD1 (6 bases). The ends were cut back, 0 bases at V and 0 bases at J, with 12 bases in the middle. This CDR3 has 17 residues. CDR1 and CDR2 from the germline V gene are LGHNA and YSLEER. The CDR3 loop is CASSQDPDSYSGNTIYF. CDR3 in DNA: TGCGCCAGCAGCCAAGATCCGGACAGCTACTCTGGAAACACCATATATTTT.

V is TRBV15 and J is TRBJ2-7, with 10 bases that match TRBD1. Unmatched junction bases numbered 5, after V lost 0 bases and J lost 3 bases. Germline V gene data show CDR1 as LNHNV and CDR2 as YYDKDF (reference sequence). This CDR3 has 16 amino acids. The CDR3 loop reads CATSRDRDRGGYEQYF. CDR3 nucleotides: TGTGCCACCAGCAGAGATCGGGACAGGGGAGGCTACGAGCAGTACTTC.

The rearrangement links TRBV6-4 to TRBJ2-5; the D gene is possibly TRBD2 (6 bases). Per germline, CDR1 MRHNA and CDR2 SNTAGT. V gave up 5 bases and J gave up 5 bases, with 12 bases separating them. This CDR3 region has 13 residues. Here the CDR3 reads CASSRGIGETQYF. The CDR3 DNA follows: TGTGCCAGCAGTCGGGGGATCGGGGAGACCCAGTACTTC.

The chain is built from TRBV6-5 and TRBJ1-2; TRBD1 matches 8 bases. Trimming removed 0 bases from V and 7 bases from J; junction bases left unmatched: 10. Per germline, CDR1 MNHEY and CDR2 SVGAGI. CDR3 length equals 16 residues. The CDR3 DNA reads as TGTGCCAGCAGTTACTCGGGGCCACAGGGGGGGGGTGGCTACACCTTC. This sequence encodes CASSYSGPQGGGGYTF.

This clone was counted between two and nine times. This sequence joins TRBV9 and TRBJ2-7; 10 bases line up with TRBD1. V shed 0 bases and J 3 bases; nucleotides not matched to a gene: 3. The CDR3 is made up of 15 amino acids. Germline CDR1 and CDR2: SGDLS and YYNGEE. The DNA of the CDR3 is TGTGCCAGCAGCGTAGATGACAGGGGGCGCTACGAGCAGTACTTC. It codes for CASSVDDRGRYEQYF.